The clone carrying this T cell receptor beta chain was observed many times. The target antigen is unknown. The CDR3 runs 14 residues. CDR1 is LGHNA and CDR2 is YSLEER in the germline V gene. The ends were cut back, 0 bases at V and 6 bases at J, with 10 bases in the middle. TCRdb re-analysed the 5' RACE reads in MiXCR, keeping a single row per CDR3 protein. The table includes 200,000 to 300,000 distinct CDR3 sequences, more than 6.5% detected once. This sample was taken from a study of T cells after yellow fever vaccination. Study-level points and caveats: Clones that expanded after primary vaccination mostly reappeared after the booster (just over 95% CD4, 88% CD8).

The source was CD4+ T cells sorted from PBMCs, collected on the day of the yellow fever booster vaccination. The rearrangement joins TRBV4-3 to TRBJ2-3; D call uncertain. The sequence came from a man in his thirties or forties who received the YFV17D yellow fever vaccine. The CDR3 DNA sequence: TGCGCCAGCAGCCAAGATGCTATTTCGGATACGCAGTATTTT. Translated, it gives CASSQDAISDTQYF.